This TCR beta chain was profiled in a study of T and B cells in COVID-19 patients. About the research overall: At median age around 37 years, recovered patients were younger than active-infection patients at just over 65.

This clonotype is medium-sized within its sample. No antigen is known for it. Study-wide results and caveats: Patients with COVID-19 reportedly showed strongly skewed T cell receptor beta variable and joining gene usage.

V was shortened by 5 bases and J by 4 bases, with 9 bases between the two germline ends. Germline V gives CDR1 LNHDA, CDR2 SQIVND (reference sequence). CDR3 length equals 13 residues. TRB rearrangements were amplified by multiplex PCR with BIOMED2 TRB-A/B primers. MiXCR, applied by TCRdb to the multiplex PCR reads, yields one record per CDR3 protein. Of roughly 7,000 distinct CDR3 sequences in the sample, 30% to 35% are singletons; the top ten hold around 22%. Blood genomic DNA input for TRB amplification was about 240-550 ng. This clonotype was obtained from a human donor with active COVID-19. Sequencing used blood. The chain recombines TRBV19 with TRBJ2-1; TRBD1 might be the D (6 bases). CDR3 protein: CASSPDSYNEQFF. In nucleotides, the CDR3 is TGTGCCAGTAGTCCGGACAGTTACAATGAGCAGTTCTTC.